Described below is a single T cell receptor beta chain sequence and its context. What it binds is unknown. Mismatch with germline at one junction end may stem from a read error. The record originates from a study of tumor-infiltrating lymphocytes in primary liver carcinoma. Per germline, CDR1 SEHNR and CDR2 FQNEAQ (reference sequence). This CDR3 comprises 13 residues. A constant-region primer primed TCR beta cDNA synthesis from about 550 ng of total RNA. Libraries covering TCR beta were generated through three nested multiplex PCR rounds (using a slightly modified ARM-PCR). Researchers ran the first two PCR rounds for 9 to 10 cycles each with TRBV1-TRBV30 forward primers and a C-beta reverse primer. TCRdb called the multiplex PCR reads again in MiXCR, with one record for every CDR3 protein. This sample has fewer than 400,000 distinct CDR3 sequences, with 50% to 75% found just once. Researchers drew blood RNA from unsorted whole blood and extracted germline DNA as well. Approximately 3.7 milliliters of peripheral blood were collected before surgery.

Findings and caveats of the study: Because of bulk unsorted sampling, CD4+ and CD8+ repertoires were not subjected to comparison. Compared with tumor region pairs, tumor-adjacent and tumor-blood pairs overlapped less.

Sequences were obtained from peripheral blood. J is TRBJ2-3 and V is TRBV7-9, with 10 bases that match TRBD2. The TCR originated in a woman aged 25 to 39 with primary liver carcinoma and hepatitis B virus infection. The CDR3 DNA reads as TGTGCAGGGGGACTAGCGAACACAGATGCGCAGTATTTT. Translated, it gives CAGGLANTDAQYF.